This TCR beta chain emerged from a study of blood T cells in healthy people across ages. The study's findings and limits: Lack of knowledge of donor CMV status possibly confounded expanded clonotype changes. More naive CD4+ cells and higher diversity marked long-lived donors relative to aged donors. TCR beta diversity tracked closely with naive T cell percentage.

There are a few counts of this clonotype. What it recognizes is unknown. With 6 bases removed from V and 3 bases from J, the gap between germline ends came to 12 bases. The CDR3 covers 14 residues. Primers used in a second PCR of roughly 7 to 11 cycles were a sample-barcoded 5' primer and a J-beta primer mix. Each CDR3 protein gets one entry after TCRdb re-called the 5' RACE reads with MiXCR. The sample carries 1.5 million to 2 million distinct CDR3 sequences, 28% recorded once. The chain uses TRBV12-3 or TRBV12-4 and TRBJ1-5; tentatively, D is TRBD1 (5 bases). Sequenced sample: blood. This TCR derives from a woman in her 30s in good health. The CDR3 loop reads CASRPGTHNQPQHF. CDR3 DNA: TGTGCCAGCAGGCCCGGGACCCACAATCAGCCCCAGCATTTT.